One sample yielded the 13 T cell receptor beta chains listed below, sequenced in a study of blood T cells in healthy people across ages. Next came a second PCR, run for about 7 to 12 cycles, which used a sample-barcoded 5' primer along with a J-beta primer mix. TCRdb processed the 5' RACE reads anew with MiXCR; each CDR3 protein has one entry. The top ten clones hold approximately 2% of a sample with about 1.8 million distinct CDR3 sequences, about 50% of them seen once. The source material was blood. These receptors all come from a woman in her 40s in good health.

CDR3 amino acids: CASSVGGFGYTF. DNA for the CDR3: TGTGCCAGCAGCGTAGGGGGTTTTGGCTACACCTTC. The V call is TRBV9, the J call TRBJ1-2; no clear D gene. The CDR3 consists of 12 residues. From germline, CDR1 is SGDLS and CDR2 YYNGEE. With 0 bases removed from V and 7 bases from J, the gap between germline ends came to 7 bases.

The chain has TRBV12-3 or TRBV12-4 and TRBJ2-7; the D call may be TRBD1 or TRBD2 (5 bases each). Trimming cost V 5 bases and J 0 bases, with 14 bases left between them. CDR3 length: 15 amino acids. This chain's CDR3 is CASSIPRGASYEQYF. The CDR3 DNA is TGTGCCAGCAGTATCCCCCGAGGGGCCTCCTACGAGCAGTACTTC.

Only a few counts were recorded for this clonotype. The V and J genes are TRBV5-1 and TRBJ2-1, with 8 nucleotides matching TRBD1. The CDR3 extends over 18 amino acids. V shed 3 bases and J 6 bases; nucleotides not matched to a gene: 17. Looked up from germline, CDR1 is SGHRS and CDR2 is YFSETQ. The chain's CDR3 is CASSSSSSGTGFSNEQFF. The CDR3 DNA follows: TGCGCCAGCAGCTCGAGTTCGTCCGGGACAGGCTTCTCCAATGAGCAGTTCTTC.

The chain couples TRBV2 to TRBJ2-5, with 10 positions matching TRBD2. The CDR3 has 15 residues. The V gene end was trimmed by 5 bases and the J gene end by 4 bases; junction bases not matched to a gene: 7. The germline V gene encodes CDR1 SNHLY and CDR2 FYNNEI. The CDR3 nucleotides are TGTGCCAGCAGTCGGGAGCGGGGGGGCCCAGAGACCCAGTACTTC. It codes for CASSRERGGPETQYF.

The chain is built from TRBV7-9 and TRBJ2-3, with D hard to call. The CDR3 totals 13 residues. The germline gives CDR1 SEHNR, CDR2 FQNEAQ (reference sequence). The V end was cut by 9 bases, the J end by 2 bases, with 12 bases between. CDR3 loop: CASGPDLTDTQYF. DNA for the CDR3: TGTGCCAGTGGACCAGATCTCACAGATACGCAGTATTTT. Filled out from reference TRBV7-9 and TRBJ2-3, the complete variable domain reads DTGVSQNPRHKITKRGQNVTFRCDPISEHNRLYWYRQTLGQGPEFLTYFQNEAQLEKSRLLSDRFSAERPKGSFSTLEIQRTEQGDSAMYLCASGPDLTDTQYFGPGTRLTVL.

The chain joins TRBV7-6 to TRBJ2-3; possible D gene TRBD2, 6 bases. This CDR3 contains 16 residues. CDR1 and CDR2 (germline): SGHVS, FNYEAQ. Trimming took 5 bases from V and 2 from J, leaving 17 bases between them. In DNA, the CDR3 is TGTGCCAGCAGCGCAGGTAGACGGGGGAACACAGATACGCAGTATTTT. Its protein product is CASSAGRRGNTDTQYF.

V and J are TRBV13 and TRBJ1-2; possibly TRBD1 for D (5 bases). This CDR3 contains 16 residues. From germline, CDR1 is PRHDT and CDR2 FYEKMQ (reference sequence). The ends were cut back, 0 bases at V and 4 bases at J, with 15 bases in the middle. The CDR3 spells CASSLGGTGGGYGYTF. CDR3 coding DNA: TGTGCCAGCAGCTTAGGCGGAACGGGCGGGGGCTATGGCTACACCTTC.

This rearrangement joins TRBV5-1 to TRBJ2-1, with D unresolved. Trimming took off 4 bases at V and 8 bases at J, with 13 bases between the two ends. CDR1 is SGHRS, CDR2 YFSETQ, per germline. The CDR3 totals 13 residues. The CDR3 coding sequence is TGCGCCAGCAGCGTGGTAGTTACTCATGAGCAGTTCTTC. It yields the protein CASSVVVTHEQFF.

This chain uses TRBV20-1 with TRBJ2-1; 8 bases are a match to TRBD1. V lost 5 bases and J lost 4; bases outside the gene matches: 4. CDR3 length equals 13 residues. The V gene's germline CDR1 is DFQATT and CDR2 SNEGSKA (reference sequence). The CDR3 DNA is TGCAGTGCTCAAGGGACAGGTTACAATGAGCAGTTCTTC. This gives the protein CSAQGTGYNEQFF.

This clonotype was seen more than once but under ten times. CDR3 protein: CASSGISSYEQYF. DNA for the CDR3: TGTGCCAGCAGCGGAATAAGCTCCTACGAGCAGTACTTC. This chain joins TRBV9 and TRBJ2-7; D unclear. V lost 3 bases and J lost 0, with 7 bases in between. The CDR3 is 13 amino acids. Looked up from germline, CDR1 is SGDLS and CDR2 is YYNGEE.

This clonotype came up a few times. The chain links TRBV7-9 to TRBJ1-6; perhaps TRBD1 as D (5 bases). Trimming removed 2 bases at V and 15 bases at J, with 11 bases between. Germline V gene lookup returns CDR1 SEHNR and CDR2 FQNEAQ (reference sequence). This CDR3 is built from 12 residues. The CDR3 loop reads CASSLSGFSLHF. Written as DNA, the CDR3 is TGTGCCAGCAGCTTATCAGGGTTTAGCCTCCACTTT.

The chain joins TRBV3-1 to TRBJ2-5; D not resolved. Between the trimmed V and J ends, which lost 1 base and 3 bases, there was a span of 15 bases. The CDR3 consists of 16 residues. The germline V gene has CDR1 LGHDT and CDR2 YNNKEL (reference sequence). The CDR3 sequence: CASSQVPRTSEETQYF. The CDR3 DNA sequence: TGTGCCAGCAGCCAAGTACCGCGTACGAGTGAAGAGACCCAGTACTTC.

This clonotype was picked up a small number of times. This sequence joins TRBV3-1 and TRBJ2-5; tentative D call: TRBD2 (5 bases). CDR3 size: 15 residues. In germline, CDR1 is LGHDT, CDR2 YNNKEL (reference sequence). Trimming shortened V by 0 bases and J by 3 bases, and 11 bases separated the two germline ends. Here the CDR3 reads CASSQEGRREETQYF. Written as DNA, the CDR3 is TGTGCCAGCAGCCAAGAGGGGAGACGAGAAGAGACCCAGTACTTC.